This TCR beta chain was sequenced during a study of human T cells and chemical hapten exposure. Whole-study context: A 2 cm by 2 cm inner upper arm patch received 2% DPC for sensitization. Study results and limitations: The immune response of these alopecia patients might not match healthy individuals'.

Time point reported: pre-sensitization, week 0. Treatment given: therapeutic diphenylcyclopropenone sensitization with weekly scalp DPC. Only after blood had been drawn was each patch test applied. The V and J ends lost 5 bases and 5 bases respectively, with 9 bases between them. This CDR3 contains 12 residues. This clonotype was counted only a few times. The antigen is unknown. Original methodology: Counts of TCRs in each sample centred on a median of around 92,000 and extended from roughly 25,000 to 750,000. A single record per CDR3 protein comes from TCRdb applying MiXCR to the RACE reads. The V and J calls were not made by the authors but by TCRdb's processing. The repertoire holds some 360,000 distinct CDR3 sequences, with around 5.5% as singletons.

This sample comprised whole blood, obtained in connection with sensitization to the hapten diphenylcyclopropenone (DPC). J is TRBJ2-5 and V is TRBV12-3 or TRBV12-4; no definite D call. The receptor was isolated from a woman in her forties or fifties with alopecia areata. Some clones in this sample may be carry-over from other donors' samples. CDR3 in DNA: TGTGCCAGCAGTCCTGATGCCGAGACCCAGTACTTC. Translated, it gives CASSPDAETQYF.